This TCR beta chain was recovered during a study of spatial heterogeneity in lung cancer. Looking at the study overall: Raw sequencing reads included, on average, more than 9.5 appearances of each unique TCR and UMI combination. Study observations and caveats: Resection saw ubiquitous expanded tumor TCRs appear in blood more than follow-up did.

In its sample, this clonotype is medium-sized. Its cognate antigen is unknown. Every TCR cDNA molecule bore its own unique molecular identifier. TCRdb passed the 5' RACE reads through MiXCR, listing each CDR3 protein once. The table shows 11,000 to 15,000 distinct CDR3 sequences, with 10% to 12% occurring only once. Time point: sample taken at primary tumor resection. Tumor, nontumor lung or frozen PBMC supplied whole RNA, sequenced without sorting. Germline trimming cut 6 bases from V and 1 base from J; bases unmatched to any gene: 6. Per the germline V gene, CDR1 is MDHEN and CDR2 is SYDVKM. This CDR3 contains 16 residues.

This chain links TRBV28 with TRBJ1-6; TRBD1 matches 7 bases. The sequenced sample was PBMCs, obtained at surgery. The clonotype comes from a female donor with early-stage non-small cell lung cancer. CDR3 DNA sequence: TGTGCCAGCAGGCCCCCGGGACAGTCCTATAATTCACCCCTCCACTTT. Translation gives CASRPPGQSYNSPLHF. Full variable domain (missing parts from reference TRBV28 and TRBJ1-6): DVKVTQSSRYLVKRTGEKVFLECVQDMDHENMFWYRQDPGLGLRLIYFSYDVKMKEKGDIPEGYSVSREKKERFSLILESASTNQTSMYLCASRPPGQSYNSPLHFGNGTRLTVT.